The 22 T cell receptor beta chains below were found in one sample sequenced in a study of cytomegalovirus exposure and HLA in healthy donors (dated by TCRdb to about 2017). The library was generated by the immunoSEQ multiplex PCR assay. TCRdb stores this immuneACCESS table with in-frame sequences only. Part of the clones is absent; in the studies checked, under half of the shortfall reflects unresolved V genes, and no reason is known for the rest. The sample yields about 200,000 clones; around 83% were counted once. The ten top clones hold about an eighth of the sample. Sequencing was performed on PBMCs. Receptors originate from a woman aged 30 to 39 in good health and CMV-seropositive.

This chain uses TRBV4-2 with TRBJ1-2; D gene unclear. Trimming shortened V by 2 bases and J by 8 bases, and 24 bases separated the two germline ends. The CDR3 totals 17 residues. Germline CDR1 is LGHNA and CDR2 is YNFKEQ. The CDR3 DNA reads as TGTGCCAGCAGCCAACTCTCCGGCGGTAACGAGATAAAAGGCTACACCTTC. It translates to CASSQLSGGNEIKGYTF.

The table lists this clone with a count of one. The chain uses TRBV30 and TRBJ2-1; possible D gene TRBD2, 5 bases. Trimming pared 0 bases from V and 6 bases from J, leaving 12 bases between. The germline gives CDR1 GTSNPN, CDR2 SVGIG (reference sequence). The CDR3 spans 14 residues. The CDR3 DNA follows: TGTGCCTGGAGTGTACCGGGGATGGTCAATGAGCAGTTCTTC. This translates into CAWSVPGMVNEQFF.

The chain employs TRBV5-1 and TRBJ1-2, with D possibly TRBD1 on 5 matching bases. Germline lookup yields CDR1 SGHRS and CDR2 YFSETQ. CDR3 length: 13 amino acids. Trimming stripped 0 bases from V and 9 bases from J, with 12 bases between. The CDR3 reads CASSLGAGPRYTF. The CDR3 nucleotides are TGCGCCAGCAGCTTGGGAGCGGGGCCCCGCTACACCTTC.

The V gene is TRBV7-2, the J gene TRBJ2-1; D gene ambiguous. Germline V gives CDR1 SGHTA, CDR2 FQGNSA. V lost 2 bases and J lost 8, with 10 bases in between. This CDR3 is built from 13 residues. The CDR3 loop is CASSLISPDEQFF. The DNA for the CDR3 is TGTGCCAGCAGCTTAATCTCCCCCGATGAGCAGTTCTTC.

This clone was detected only a few times. This chain joins TRBV29-1 and TRBJ1-2; 9 positions agree with TRBD1. The CDR3 consists of 12 residues. The V gene's germline CDR1 is SQVTM and CDR2 ANQGSEA. V trimming: 7 bases; J trimming: 8 bases; junction bases outside the gene matches: 8. CDR3 in amino acids: CSDTGGYRGYTF. The CDR3 DNA reads as TGCAGCGATACAGGGGGCTACCGGGGCTACACCTTC.

This chain uses TRBV11-2 with TRBJ1-2, with TRBD1 matching over 8 bases. The CDR3 totals 15 residues. Trimming removed 1 base from V and 7 bases from J; junction bases left unmatched: 8. Germline-derived CDR1 and CDR2 are SGHAT and FQNNGV. CDR3 protein: CASSLGVDRDGGYTF. DNA for the CDR3: TGTGCCAGCAGCTTAGGTGTGGACAGGGATGGTGGCTACACCTTC.

This chain connects TRBV5-6 to TRBJ2-7; maybe TRBD2 (5 bases). This CDR3 spans 17 amino acids. Germline loops: CDR1 SGHDT, CDR2 YYEEEE. The V end was cut by 4 bases, the J end by 3 bases, with 23 bases between. The CDR3 bases are TGTGCCAGCAGCCCGATGGCGGCTAGCCGTATAGGCTACGAGCAGTACTTC. It is translated as CASSPMAASRIGYEQYF.

V gene TRBV10-3 combines with J gene TRBJ2-1, with D possibly TRBD1 on 6 matching bases. Trimming cost V 0 bases and J 1 base, with 10 bases left between them. Germline lookup yields CDR1 ENHRY and CDR2 SYGVKD. The CDR3 totals 16 residues. CDR3 sequence: CAISESNQGSYNEQFF. In DNA, the CDR3 is TGTGCCATCAGTGAGTCTAACCAGGGGTCCTACAATGAGCAGTTCTTC.

The rearrangement uses TRBV18 and TRBJ2-7, with D perhaps TRBD2 (6 bases). This CDR3 is built from 15 residues. V lost 2 bases to trimming and J lost 0 bases, with 11 bases between them. CDR1 KGHSH and CDR2 LQKENI come from the germline V gene. For the CDR3, the DNA is TGTGCCAGCTCACCAAATACGGGAGTCTCCTACGAGCAGTACTTC. Translation: CASSPNTGVSYEQYF.

V and J are TRBV2 and TRBJ1-5; no clear D. The CDR3 is made up of 12 amino acids. The germline V gene encodes CDR1 SNHLY and CDR2 FYNNEI. With 6 bases removed from V and 11 bases from J, the gap between germline ends came to 14 bases. DNA of the CDR3: TGTGCCAGCAGCCTAATACCGGGTTCCCAGCATTTT. This sequence encodes CASSLIPGSQHF.

The CDR3 region has the DNA TGTGCCAGCAGCTTTAGCTCGTACAATGAGCAGTTCTTC. The encoded protein is CASSFSSYNEQFF. This sequence joins TRBV7-3 and TRBJ2-1, with D unresolved. Trimming cost V 3 bases and J 4 bases, with 7 bases left between them. Germline lookup yields CDR1 SGHTA and CDR2 FQGTGA. The CDR3 runs 13 residues. The complete variable domain, with remaining parts taken from reference TRBV7-3 and TRBJ2-1, reads GAGVSQTPSNKVTEKGKYVELRCDPISGHTALYWYRQSLGQGPEFLIYFQGTGAADDSGLPNDRFFAVRPEGSVSTLKIQRTERGDSAVYLCASSFSSYNEQFFGPGTRLTVL.

The chain combines TRBV6-5 with TRBJ2-7, with 9 bases matching TRBD1. V lost 6 bases and J lost 2; bases outside the gene matches: 5. CDR1 and CDR2 from the germline V gene are MNHEY and SVGAGI. The CDR3 sequence is 14 residues long. This CDR3 is CASRTDRGPYEQYF. The DNA of the CDR3 is TGTGCCAGCAGAACGGACAGGGGTCCCTACGAGCAGTACTTC.

This chain connects TRBV6-6 to TRBJ2-3, with TRBD2 identical over 9 bases. CDR3 size: 15 residues. Looked up from germline, CDR1 is MNHNY and CDR2 is SVGAGI (reference sequence). V was pared by 2 bases and J by 2 bases, with 2 bases of the junction left unmatched. As DNA, the CDR3 is TGTGCCAGCAGTTACCTAGCGGGGAACACAGATACGCAGTATTTT. This translates into CASSYLAGNTDTQYF.

The rearrangement uses TRBV4-1 and TRBJ1-5; D possibly corresponds to TRBD1 (5 bases). Germline CDR1 reads MGHRA; CDR2 reads YSYEKL. V was cut by 4 bases and J by 5 bases, with 15 bases left in between. The CDR3 runs to 15 residues. This CDR3 reads CASSRDSGTYQPQHF. The CDR3 bases are TGCGCCAGCAGCCGCGACAGCGGGACCTATCAGCCCCAGCATTTT.

The chain is built from TRBV4-1 and TRBJ2-7, with 8 nucleotides matching TRBD2. V trimming: 2 bases; J trimming: 3 bases; junction bases outside the gene matches: 6. This CDR3 has 15 residues. Germline V gene data show CDR1 as MGHRA and CDR2 as YSYEKL. Here the CDR3 reads CASSQTSGVSYEQYF. The CDR3 DNA reads TGCGCCAGCAGCCAAACTAGCGGAGTTAGCTACGAGCAGTACTTC.

This chain connects TRBV28 to TRBJ2-1; D not resolved. V was shortened by 7 bases and J by 6 bases, with 19 bases between the two germline ends. CDR3 length equals 15 residues. The V gene's germline CDR1 is MDHEN and CDR2 SYDVKM. CDR3 amino acids: CASTPVGTYRNEQFF. For the CDR3, the DNA is TGTGCCAGCACCCCTGTCGGTACCTACCGCAATGAGCAGTTCTTC.

The sample holds one count of this clone. The chain is built from TRBV5-4 and TRBJ1-2; D is unclear. Trimming left V 0 bases short and J 6 bases short, with 6 bases between. Germline V CDR1 and CDR2: SGHNT, YYREEE (reference sequence). This CDR3 contains 12 residues. The CDR3 loop is CASSLGGDGYTF. As DNA, the CDR3 is TGTGCCAGCAGCTTGGGCGGAGATGGCTACACCTTC.

V usage is TRBV13 and J usage is TRBJ2-3; the D gene is possibly TRBD2 (5 bases). CDR3 length equals 15 residues. Looked up from germline, CDR1 is PRHDT and CDR2 is FYEKMQ (reference sequence). V lost 5 bases and J lost 3, with 15 bases in between. CDR3 loop: CASSLIGEPTDTQYF. CDR3 coding DNA: TGTGCCAGCAGCCTAATCGGGGAACCGACAGATACGCAGTATTTT.

V gene TRBV19 combines with J gene TRBJ2-1; 13 bases align to TRBD2. Germline V gene sequence: CDR1 LNHDA, CDR2 SQIVND (reference sequence). CDR3 length: 17 amino acids. The V gene end was trimmed by 3 bases and the J gene end by 1 base; junction bases not matched to a gene: 3. The CDR3 region has the DNA TGTGCCAGTAGTATTGGGACTAGCGGGGCTTCCTACAATGAGCAGTTCTTC. It encodes CASSIGTSGASYNEQFF.

This clone has only a few counts. CDR3 amino acids: CAWSMGLAGLNEQFF. The CDR3 bases are TGTGCCTGGAGTATGGGACTAGCGGGTCTTAATGAGCAGTTCTTC. The V call is TRBV30, the J call TRBJ2-1, with 12 bases fitting TRBD2. J gave up 7 bases and V 2 bases, and 6 bases lay outside the gene matches. The CDR3 is 15 residues long. Looked up from germline, CDR1 is GTSNPN and CDR2 is SVGIG (reference sequence).

J is TRBJ1-3 and V is TRBV6-5; D gene ambiguous. Germline-derived CDR1 and CDR2 are MNHEY and SVGAGI. CDR3 length: 15 residues. Trimming shortened V by 0 bases and J by 4 bases, and 10 bases separated the two germline ends. The CDR3 loop reads CASSYSRGEGNTIYF. In nucleotides, the CDR3 is TGTGCCAGCAGTTACTCGAGAGGCGAAGGAAACACCATATATTTT.

CDR3 in DNA: TGTGCCAGCAGGGGCCAAGGGGGCTCCTACGAGCAGTACTTC. The encoded protein is CASRGQGGSYEQYF. The chain links TRBV27 to TRBJ2-7; maybe TRBD1 (6 bases). Germline CDR1 MNHEY, CDR2 SMNVEV (reference sequence). The ends were cut back, 6 bases at V and 0 bases at J, with 12 bases in the middle. The CDR3 is 14 residues long.